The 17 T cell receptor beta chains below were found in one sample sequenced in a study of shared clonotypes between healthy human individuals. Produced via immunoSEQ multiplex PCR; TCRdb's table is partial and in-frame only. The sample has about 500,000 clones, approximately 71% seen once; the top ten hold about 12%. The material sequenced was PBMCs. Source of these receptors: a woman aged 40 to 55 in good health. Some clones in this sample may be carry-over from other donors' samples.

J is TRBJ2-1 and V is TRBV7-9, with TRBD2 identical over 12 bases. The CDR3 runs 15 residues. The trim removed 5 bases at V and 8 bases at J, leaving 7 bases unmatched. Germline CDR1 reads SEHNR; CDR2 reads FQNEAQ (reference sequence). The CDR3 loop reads CASSHRTSGVYEQFF. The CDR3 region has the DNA TGTGCCAGCAGCCATCGGACTAGCGGGGTTTATGAGCAGTTCTTC.

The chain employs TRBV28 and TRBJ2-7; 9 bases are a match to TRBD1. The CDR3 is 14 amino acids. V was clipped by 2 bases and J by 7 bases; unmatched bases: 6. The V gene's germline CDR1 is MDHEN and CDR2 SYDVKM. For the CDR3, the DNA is TGTGCCAGCAGTTTAGACAGGGGGTCACGGGAGCAGTACTTC. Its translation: CASSLDRGSREQYF. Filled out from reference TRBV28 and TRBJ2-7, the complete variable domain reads DVKVTQSSRYLVKRTGEKVFLECVQDMDHENMFWYRQDPGLGLRLIYFSYDVKMKEKGDIPEGYSVSREKKERFSLILESASTNQTSMYLCASSLDRGSREQYFGPGTRLTVT.

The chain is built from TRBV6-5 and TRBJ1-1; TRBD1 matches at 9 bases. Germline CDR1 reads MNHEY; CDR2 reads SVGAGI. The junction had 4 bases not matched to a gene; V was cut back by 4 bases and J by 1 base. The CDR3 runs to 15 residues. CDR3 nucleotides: TGTGCCAGCAGTTCACCGGGACAGGGGAACACTGAAGCTTTCTTT. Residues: CASSSPGQGNTEAFF.

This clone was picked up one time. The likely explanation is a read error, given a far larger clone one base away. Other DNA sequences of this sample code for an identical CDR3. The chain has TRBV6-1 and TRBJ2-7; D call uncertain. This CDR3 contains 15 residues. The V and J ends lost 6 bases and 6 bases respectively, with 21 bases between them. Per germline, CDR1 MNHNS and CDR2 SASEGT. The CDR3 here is CASSPPDRVSAEQYF. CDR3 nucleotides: TGTGCCAGCAGCCCCCCCGATCGAGTGTCCGCCGAGCAGTACTTC.

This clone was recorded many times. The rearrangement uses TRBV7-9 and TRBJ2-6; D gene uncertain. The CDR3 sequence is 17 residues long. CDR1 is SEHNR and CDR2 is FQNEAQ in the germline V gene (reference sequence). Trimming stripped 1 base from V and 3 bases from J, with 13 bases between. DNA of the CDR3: TGTGCCAGCAGCTTAGACTTTCCAGGCTTTGGGGCCAACGTCCTGACTTTC. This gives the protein CASSLDFPGFGANVLTF. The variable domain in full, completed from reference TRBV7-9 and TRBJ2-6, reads DTGVSQNPRHKITKRGQNVTFRCDPISEHNRLYWYRQTLGQGPEFLTYFQNEAQLEKSRLLSDRFSAERPKGSFSTLEIQRTEQGDSAMYLCASSLDFPGFGANVLTFGAGSRLTVL.

CDR3 region: CAKIGQKLNYGYTF. The CDR3, as DNA: TGTGCCAAAATCGGACAGAAACTAAACTATGGCTACACCTTC. This chain joins TRBV28 and TRBJ1-2; D is perhaps TRBD1 (6 bases). The CDR3 extends over 14 amino acids. In germline, CDR1 is MDHEN, CDR2 SYDVKM. Trimming cost V 10 bases and J 2 bases, with 17 bases left between them.

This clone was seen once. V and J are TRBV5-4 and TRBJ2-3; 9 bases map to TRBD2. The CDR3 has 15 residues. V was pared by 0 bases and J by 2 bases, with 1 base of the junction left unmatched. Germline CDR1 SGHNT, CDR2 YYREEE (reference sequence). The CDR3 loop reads CASSLGLAATDTQYF. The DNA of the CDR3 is TGTGCCAGCAGCTTGGGACTAGCGGCCACAGATACGCAGTATTTT. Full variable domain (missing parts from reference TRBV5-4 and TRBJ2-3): ETGVTQSPTHLIKTRGQQVTLRCSSQSGHNTVSWYQQALGQGPQFIFQYYREEENGRGNFPPRFSGLQFPNYSSELNVNALELDDSALYLCASSLGLAATDTQYFGPGTRLTVL.

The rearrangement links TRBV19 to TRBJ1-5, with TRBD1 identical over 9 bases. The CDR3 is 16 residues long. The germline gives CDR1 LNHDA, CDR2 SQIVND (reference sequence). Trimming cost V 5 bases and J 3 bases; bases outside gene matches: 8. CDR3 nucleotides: TGTGCCAGTAGTTTTCCGGGACAGGGTACCAATCAGCCCCAGCATTTT. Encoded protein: CASSFPGQGTNQPQHF.

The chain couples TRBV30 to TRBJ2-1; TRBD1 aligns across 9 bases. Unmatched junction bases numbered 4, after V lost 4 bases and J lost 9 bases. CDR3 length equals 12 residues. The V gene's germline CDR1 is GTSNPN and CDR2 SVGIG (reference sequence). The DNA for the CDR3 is TGTGCCTGGAACACAGGGGGCGTTGAGCAGTTCTTC. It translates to CAWNTGGVEQFF.

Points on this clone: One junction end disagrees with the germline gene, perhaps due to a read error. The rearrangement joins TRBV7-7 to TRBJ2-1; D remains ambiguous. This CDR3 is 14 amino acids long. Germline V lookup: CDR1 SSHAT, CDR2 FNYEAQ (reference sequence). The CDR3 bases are TGTGCTAGCAGCTTATCAGGAAATAACAATGAGCAGTTCTTC. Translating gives CASSLSGNNNEQFF.

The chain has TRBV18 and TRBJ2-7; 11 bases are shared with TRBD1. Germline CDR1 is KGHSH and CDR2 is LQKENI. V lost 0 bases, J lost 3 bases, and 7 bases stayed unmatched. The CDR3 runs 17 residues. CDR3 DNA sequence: TGTGCCAGCTCACCACCGGGCGGACAGGGGGCGAGCTACGAGCAGTACTTC. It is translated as CASSPPGGQGASYEQYF.

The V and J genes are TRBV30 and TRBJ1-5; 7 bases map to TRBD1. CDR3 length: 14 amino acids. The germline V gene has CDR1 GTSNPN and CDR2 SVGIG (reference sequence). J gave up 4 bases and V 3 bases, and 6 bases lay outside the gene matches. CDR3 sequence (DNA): TGTGCCTGGAGCACAGGGGTTGGGAATCAGCCCCAGCATTTT. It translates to CAWSTGVGNQPQHF.

CDR3 DNA sequence: TGCGCCAGCAGCCCCCGGGACAGATTCCTGGGCTACACCTTC. Translation: CASSPRDRFLGYTF. The chain employs TRBV4-1 and TRBJ1-2; TRBD1 aligns across 7 bases. The junction had 10 bases not matched to a gene; V was cut back by 4 bases and J by 8 bases. The length of the CDR3 is 14 residues. From germline, CDR1 is MGHRA and CDR2 YSYEKL.

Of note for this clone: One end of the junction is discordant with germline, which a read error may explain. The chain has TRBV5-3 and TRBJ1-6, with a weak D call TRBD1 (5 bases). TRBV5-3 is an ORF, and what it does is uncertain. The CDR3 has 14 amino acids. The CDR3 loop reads CASSLGQENSPLHF. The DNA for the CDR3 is TGTGCCAGCAGCTTGGGGCAGGAGAATTCACCCCTCCACTTT.

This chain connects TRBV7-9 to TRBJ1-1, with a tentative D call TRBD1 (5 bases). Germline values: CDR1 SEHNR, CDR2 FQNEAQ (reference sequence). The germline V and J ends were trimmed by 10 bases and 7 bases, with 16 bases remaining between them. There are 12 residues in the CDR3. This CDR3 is CATMGVSGEAFF. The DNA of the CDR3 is TGTGCCACCATGGGGGTATCCGGTGAAGCTTTCTTT.

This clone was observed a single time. The CDR3, as DNA: TGTGCCAGCAGCCTCGGACTTAACACCGGGGAGCTGTTTTTT. It translates to CASSLGLNTGELFF. This chain links TRBV11-2 with TRBJ2-2; D possibly corresponds to TRBD2 (5 bases). The CDR3 is made up of 14 amino acids. V lost 5 bases and J lost 2, with 9 bases in between. Germline CDR1 is SGHAT and CDR2 is FQNNGV. Drawing the rest from reference TRBV11-2 and TRBJ2-2, the complete variable domain is EAGVAQSPRYKIIEKRQSVAFWCNPISGHATLYWYQQILGQGPKLLIQFQNNGVVDDSQLPKDRFSAERLKGVDSTLKIQPAKLEDSAVYLCASSLGLNTGELFFGEGSRLTVL.

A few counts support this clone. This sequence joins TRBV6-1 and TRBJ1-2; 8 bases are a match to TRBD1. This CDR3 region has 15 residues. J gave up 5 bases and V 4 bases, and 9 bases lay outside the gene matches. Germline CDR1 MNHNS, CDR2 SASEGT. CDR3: CASSVTRTGTYGYTF. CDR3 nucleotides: TGTGCCAGCAGTGTTACCAGGACAGGGACGTATGGCTACACCTTC.